There are many counts of the clone carrying this T cell receptor beta chain. The data derive from a study of blood T cell repertoires in COVID-19. Across the whole study: The study drew acute and convalescent COVID-19 samples from the United States, Italy and Spain. In each case, the material was cDNA or gDNA derived from T cells, B-cell-depleted T cells, or PBMCs.

Original processing methods: From reference gene primer amplification, estimates of nucleated cell counts were derived. Data came from immunoSEQ multiplex PCR; TCRdb stores just in-frame clones and leaves some out. V and J calls and clone size are copied from that table; D and trimming were computed from the DNA. The sample contains about 190,000 clones, 87% of which appear only once. The sequenced material came from peripheral blood. This clonotype originated in a man aged 60 to 75 with active or convalescent COVID-19.

The CDR3 reads CASSVEGSNSPLHF. DNA for the CDR3: TGTGCCAGCAGCGTAGAAGGGAGTAATTCACCCCTCCACTTT. The rearrangement joins TRBV9 to TRBJ1-6; D remains unclear. V was cut by 0 bases and J by 6 bases, with 7 bases left in between. Germline loops: CDR1 SGDLS, CDR2 YYNGEE. The CDR3 consists of 14 residues.